These 15 T cell receptor beta chains originate from one sample sequenced in a study of OX40 agonist ivuxolimab in advanced cancers. The protocol was immunoSEQ multiplex PCR, while the TCRdb copy is restricted to in-frame clones and leaves out a portion. The table lists about 120,000 clones, roughly nine tenths of them singletons. The starting material was CD4+ or CD8+ T cells sorted from blood, obtained in a trial of the OX40 agonist ivuxolimab. The receptors derive from an adult with an advanced solid tumor such as melanoma, head and neck, liver or kidney cancer.

J is TRBJ2-1 and V is TRBV10-3; TRBD1 is a possible D gene (5 bases). This CDR3 comprises 16 residues. Germline values: CDR1 ENHRY, CDR2 SYGVKD. Trimming pared 5 bases from V and 5 bases from J, leaving 19 bases between. The CDR3 DNA is TGTGCCATCAGTCTTGTTCCAGGGTCCATTGACAATGAGCAGTTCTTC. It encodes CAISLVPGSIDNEQFF.

This clone was observed a few times. The V call is TRBV19, the J call TRBJ1-1; no definite D call. V lost 3 bases, J lost 6 bases, and 14 bases lay in between. CDR1 is LNHDA and CDR2 is SQIVND in the germline V gene (reference sequence). CDR3 size: 14 residues. DNA of the CDR3: TGTGCCAGTAGTATTTCCATGCGGGCTCCTGAAGCTTTCTTT. Translation gives CASSISMRAPEAFF. Supplemented by reference TRBV19 and TRBJ1-1, the full variable domain reads DGGITQSPKYLFRKEGQNVTLSCEQNLNHDAMYWYRQDPGQGLRLIYYSQIVNDFQKGDIAEGYSVSREKKESFPLTVTSAQKNPTAFYLCASSISMRAPEAFFGQGTRLTVV.

The V and J genes are TRBV27 and TRBJ1-4, with D hard to call. Trimming took 3 bases from V and 0 from J, leaving 14 bases between them. The CDR3 extends over 17 amino acids. Germline assignment: CDR1 MNHEY and CDR2 SMNVEV (reference sequence). The DNA for the CDR3 is TGTGCCAGCAGTTTGTCCTTTAGGTCCGCAACTAATGAAAAACTGTTTTTT. It is translated as CASSLSFRSATNEKLFF.

The chain is built from TRBV6-6 and TRBJ2-3; D might be TRBD1 (6 bases). With 7 bases removed from V and 0 bases from J, the gap between germline ends came to 11 bases. CDR1 is MNHNY and CDR2 is SVGAGI in the germline V gene (reference sequence). The CDR3 has 14 residues. CDR3: CASTDRTSTDTQYF. CDR3 sequence (DNA): TGTGCCAGCACCGACAGGACGAGCACAGATACGCAGTATTTT.

The chain joins TRBV5-1 to TRBJ2-3; possibly TRBD1 or TRBD2 for D (6 bases each). Trimming took off 7 bases at V and 6 bases at J, with 18 bases between the two ends. Per germline, CDR1 SGHRS and CDR2 YFSETQ. There are 14 residues in the CDR3. For the CDR3, the DNA is TGCGCCAGCGTTGGGGGGCCCCCGGGGGATACGCAGTATTTT. Protein: CASVGGPPGDTQYF.

This clone has more than one count but fewer than ten. The J gene is TRBJ2-3, the V gene TRBV4-3; 9 bases are a match to TRBD2. V was pared by 0 bases and J by 9 bases, with 10 bases of the junction left unmatched. The CDR3 totals 16 residues. The germline V gene encodes CDR1 LGHNA and CDR2 YSLEER. The CDR3 DNA reads TGCGCCAGCAGCCAAGATTTGGCTAGCGGGGAGGACACGCAGTATTTT. Translated, it gives CASSQDLASGEDTQYF.

The chain combines TRBV6-5 with TRBJ2-1; weak D call: TRBD1 (6 bases). This CDR3 contains 15 residues. V lost 6 bases to trimming and J lost 0 bases, with 12 bases between them. Germline V gene data show CDR1 as MNHEY and CDR2 as SVGAGI. The CDR3 loop is CASSLDRPSYNEQFF. The CDR3 coding sequence is TGTGCCAGCAGCCTCGACAGGCCCTCCTACAATGAGCAGTTCTTC.

The chain joins TRBV29-1 to TRBJ2-7; D may be TRBD1 (6 bases). The CDR3 has 15 residues. Germline V gene lookup returns CDR1 SQVTM and CDR2 ANQGSEA. V lost 4 bases and J 7 bases, leaving 23 bases between the germline ends. This CDR3 is CSVVLSRLGAWEQYF. CDR3 sequence (DNA): TGCAGCGTTGTACTTTCTCGGCTGGGGGCGTGGGAGCAGTACTTC.

DNA for the CDR3: TGCGCCAGCAGCCACGAAGTAACAGGATCCTACGAGCAGTACTTC. It codes for CASSHEVTGSYEQYF. The V and J genes are TRBV4-1 and TRBJ2-7; D is perhaps TRBD1 (5 bases). The germline V and J ends were trimmed by 3 bases and 1 base, with 13 bases remaining between them. This CDR3 comprises 15 residues. Germline CDR1 and CDR2: MGHRA and YSYEKL.

This clone has a handful of counts. The chain links TRBV4-2 to TRBJ2-7; TRBD1 might be the D (5 bases). Germline lookup yields CDR1 LGHNA and CDR2 YNFKEQ. The CDR3 runs 14 residues. Trimming shortened V by 0 bases and J by 2 bases, and 8 bases separated the two germline ends. CDR3 residues: CASSQEEGAYEQYF. CDR3 sequence (DNA): TGTGCCAGCAGCCAAGAGGAAGGGGCCTACGAGCAGTACTTC.

The chain is built from TRBV5-4 and TRBJ2-1, with 11 positions matching TRBD2. V trimming: 3 bases; J trimming: 4 bases; junction bases outside the gene matches: 3. This CDR3 is 15 amino acids long. The germline gives CDR1 SGHNT, CDR2 YYREEE (reference sequence). The CDR3: CASSSASGGYNEQFF. For the CDR3, the DNA is TGTGCCAGCAGCTCCGCTAGCGGGGGGTACAATGAGCAGTTCTTC.

The rearrangement uses TRBV28 and TRBJ2-1, with unresolved D. Trimming left V 1 base short and J 0 bases short, with 7 bases between. CDR1 and CDR2 from the germline V gene are MDHEN and SYDVKM. This CDR3 is 15 amino acids long. The CDR3 region is CASSLSRASYNEQFF. CDR3 in DNA: TGTGCCAGCAGTTTATCCCGGGCCTCCTACAATGAGCAGTTCTTC.

As DNA, the CDR3 is TGTGCCAGCAGCTCAAGGACTAGCGGCTACGAGCAGTACTTC. Its translation is CASSSRTSGYEQYF. V gene TRBV7-2 combines with J gene TRBJ2-7; 10 nucleotides align to TRBD2. CDR1 and CDR2 (germline): SGHTA, FQGNSA. Trimming cost V 4 bases and J 3 bases; bases outside gene matches: 3. The CDR3 extends over 14 amino acids.

V gene TRBV5-1 combines with J gene TRBJ2-5, with 14 bases fitting TRBD2. CDR3 size: 15 residues. V dropped 4 bases and J dropped 5; count of bases not matched to a gene: 4. Germline V lookup: CDR1 SGHRS, CDR2 YFSETQ. The CDR3, as DNA: TGCGCCAGCAGCGCCAGACTAGCGGGAGGGGAGACCCAGTACTTC. It specifies CASSARLAGGETQYF.

V is TRBV5-8 and J is TRBJ1-5; D not resolved. CDR1 is SGHTS, CDR2 YDEGEE, per germline. This CDR3 comprises 15 residues. The V and J ends lost 0 bases and 0 bases respectively, with 7 bases between them. The CDR3 spells CASSLGVFSNQPQHF. For the CDR3, the DNA is TGTGCCAGCAGCTTGGGGGTCTTTAGCAATCAGCCCCAGCATTTT.